This entry concerns a single T cell receptor beta chain. These data come from a study of blood T cell repertoires in COVID-19. Study-level background: The United States, Italy and Spain provided the acute and convalescent COVID-19 samples.

Per the authors' pipeline: Amplifying reference gene primers gave estimates of nucleated cell counts. Repertoires were generated with immunoSEQ multiplex PCR, while TCRdb's copy carries only in-frame clones and drops some. The DNA was the basis for D and trimming; V, J and clone size are from that table. The table records about 440,000 clones, approximately 88% of them present only once. The Seattle site enrolled patients during active infection and followed them longitudinally. This CDR3 spans 17 amino acids. Germline V gene sequence: CDR1 GTSNPN, CDR2 SVGIG (reference sequence). The J segment lost 7 bases and the V segment lost 1 base, leaving 14 bases of the junction unmatched.

The source is a woman aged 50 to 65 with COVID-19, enrolled during active disease. The specimen was peripheral blood. The chain is built from TRBV30 and TRBJ1-5; 9 bases fit TRBD1. Here the CDR3 reads CAWSDTGGVSSRQPQHF. CDR3 DNA: TGTGCCTGGAGTGATACAGGGGGCGTTAGTTCCCGCCAGCCCCAGCATTTT.